This T cell receptor (beta chain) is from a study of blood T cell repertoires in COVID-19. Overall study context: PBMCs, B-cell-depleted T cells, or T cells provided the cDNA or gDNA that made up the material.

Study processing details: Researchers report that nucleated cell counts were estimated from reference gene primer amplification. Sequencing used immunoSEQ multiplex PCR; TCRdb keeps in-frame clones, though not all of them. That table furnishes V, J and clone size, whereas the DNA furnished D and trimming. Here the sample spans some 410,000 clones, more than 75% being singletons. The CDR3 is 14 amino acids. V lost 4 bases to trimming and J lost 1 base; unmatched junction nucleotides: 5. Looked up from germline, CDR1 is GTSNPN and CDR2 is SVGIG (reference sequence). Those who participated ranged in age from about 18 to 89 years and resided in about two dozen US areas. Clinical histories supplied by participants themselves formed the basis of cohort assignment.

Sequenced sample: PBMCs or T cells enriched from blood (not recorded which). The sequence derives from a woman between 25 and 40 years old with acute COVID-19. This sequence joins TRBV30 and TRBJ2-3; 7 bases fit TRBD2. The CDR3 nucleotides are TGTGCCTGGAACGGGGGGTGGGGCACAGATACGCAGTATTTT. Translated: CAWNGGWGTDTQYF.